This T cell receptor (beta chain) was retrieved from a study of chemoradiotherapy in HPV16-positive cancers. TCRdb's copy holds only in-frame clones and misses some; the assay was immunoSEQ multiplex PCR. The sample lists 30,000 to 40,000 clones, 92% seen once, with 3.5% to 4% in the top ten. There are 16 residues in the CDR3. V shed 3 bases and J shed 0 bases, with 11 bases lying between them. Germline-derived CDR1 and CDR2 are KGHSH and LQKENI. This chain links TRBV18 with TRBJ1-4; no definite D call. This clonotype was sampled from a human donor with HPV-associated anogenital cancer. The sequencing used blood, collected from a patient who underwent chemoradiotherapy. The DNA for the CDR3 is TGTGCCAGCTCACCCACAACATATTCAACTAATGAAAAACTGTTTTTT. Protein product: CASSPTTYSTNEKLFF. Using reference TRBV18 and TRBJ1-4 for the parts outside the CDR3, the full variable domain is NAGVMQNPRHLVRRRGQEARLRCSPMKGHSHVYWYRQLPEEGLKFMVYLQKENIIDESGMPKERFSAEFPKEGPSILRIQQVVRGDSAAYFCASSPTTYSTNEKLFFGSGTQLSVL.